The 22 T cell receptor beta chains below were found in one sample sequenced in a study of T-cell reconstitution after alpha-beta-depleted transplantation in children. A TCRbeta library incorporating unique molecular identifiers was prepared. Using its own MiXCR run on the PCR reads, TCRdb lists one record per CDR3 protein. Altogether about 300,000 distinct CDR3 sequences are present, roughly a tenth being singletons, with the ten largest covering less than 9%. Sequenced material: PBMCs, taken before TCRalphabeta/CD19-depleted stem cell transplant. The receptors stem from a boy younger than two with acute myeloid leukemia, due to receive a stem cell transplant.

This clonotype has only a few counts. The chain links TRBV6-5 to TRBJ2-2, with 10 bases fitting TRBD2. The CDR3 consists of 16 residues. CDR1 is MNHEY and CDR2 is SVGAGI in the germline V gene. With V trimmed by 5 bases and J by 8 bases, 11 bases remained unmatched. CDR3 coding DNA: TGTGCCAGCAGTCCCCCGACTAGCGGGTGGGGGGGGGAGCTGTTTTTT. It is translated as CASSPPTSGWGGELFF.

This clonotype appeared once. The V and J genes are TRBV12-3 or TRBV12-4 and TRBJ2-7; TRBD1 matches 8 bases. The V segment lost 7 bases and the J segment 3 bases; nucleotides outside the gene matches: 5. The CDR3 is 13 residues long. The CDR3 is CASNQGADYEQYF. The CDR3, as DNA: TGTGCCAGCAACCAGGGGGCAGACTACGAGCAGTACTTC.

At least ten counts were recorded for this clonotype. This chain uses TRBV28 with TRBJ1-6, with TRBD1 matching 8 bases. J was trimmed by 2 bases and V by 2 bases; bases with no gene match: 5. Germline CDR1 reads MDHEN; CDR2 reads SYDVKM. The CDR3 loop spans 17 amino acids. In nucleotides, the CDR3 is TGTGCCAGCAGTTTAGTCCACAGGGGGACCTATAATTCACCCCTCCACTTT. It codes for CASSLVHRGTYNSPLHF. The full variable domain, rest sourced from reference TRBV28 and TRBJ1-6, is DVKVTQSSRYLVKRTGEKVFLECVQDMDHENMFWYRQDPGLGLRLIYFSYDVKMKEKGDIPEGYSVSREKKERFSLILESASTNQTSMYLCASSLVHRGTYNSPLHFGNGTRLTVT.

This clonotype has a count of ten or more. The chain carries TRBV20-1 and TRBJ2-7; maybe TRBD1 (5 bases). This CDR3 has 12 amino acids. Germline V gene data show CDR1 as DFQATT and CDR2 as SNEGSKA (reference sequence). Trimming shortened V by 2 bases and J by 3 bases, and 8 bases separated the two germline ends. The CDR3 region has the DNA TGCAGTGCTAGATCAGGGTACTACGAGCAGTACTTC. Translation gives CSARSGYYEQYF.

This clonotype has at least ten counts. The rearrangement uses TRBV6-2 or TRBV6-3 and TRBJ2-1; 8 bases match TRBD2. V lost 2 bases, J lost 5 bases, and 8 bases stayed unmatched. The CDR3 sequence is 16 residues long. CDR1 is MNHEY and CDR2 is SVGEGT in the germline V gene. The CDR3 region is CASSYAGTREDNEQFF. In DNA, the CDR3 is TGTGCCAGCAGTTACGCCGGGACTAGAGAAGACAATGAGCAGTTCTTC.

Many counts were recorded for this clonotype. This chain joins TRBV7-3 and TRBJ2-1, with TRBD1 identical over 8 bases. Trimming at V came to 2 bases and at J to 2 bases, leaving 2 bases not matched to a gene. The CDR3 has 15 residues. Germline V gene data show CDR1 as SGHTA and CDR2 as FQGTGA. The CDR3: CASSLGTGTYNEQFF. In nucleotides, the CDR3 is TGTGCCAGCAGCTTAGGGACAGGAACCTACAATGAGCAGTTCTTC. The full variable domain, its missing parts supplied by reference TRBV7-3 and TRBJ2-1, is GAGVSQTPSNKVTEKGKYVELRCDPISGHTALYWYRQSLGQGPEFLIYFQGTGAADDSGLPNDRFFAVRPEGSVSTLKIQRTERGDSAVYLCASSLGTGTYNEQFFGPGTRLTVL.

About this clonotype: A much larger clone lies one base from this, so it may be a read error. The chain links TRBV12-3 or TRBV12-4 to TRBJ2-3; D unresolved. The J call is uncertain, as TRBJ1-5 better fits the DNA end. There are 14 residues in the CDR3. CDR3: CASSLGWYTDTQHF. CDR3 nucleotides: TGTGCCAGCAGCCTAGGTTGGTACACAGATACGCAGCATTTT.

The table lists this clonotype with many counts. J is TRBJ2-1 and V is TRBV7-9; 14 bases agree with TRBD2. V was pared by 4 bases and J by 4 bases, with 0 bases of the junction left unmatched. CDR3 length: 15 residues. The germline gives CDR1 SEHNR, CDR2 FQNEAQ (reference sequence). The CDR3 protein is CASSWTSGGYNEQFF. In nucleotides, the CDR3 is TGTGCCAGCAGCTGGACTAGCGGGGGGTACAATGAGCAGTTCTTC.

This clonotype has more than one count but fewer than ten. J is TRBJ2-7 and V is TRBV28; TRBD2 is a possible D gene (6 bases). The CDR3 is 16 residues long. Trimming shortened V by 7 bases and J by 7 bases, and 26 bases separated the two germline ends. CDR1 MDHEN and CDR2 SYDVKM come from the germline V gene. CDR3 in DNA: TGTGCCAGCACTCGAGCAACCGGGACTGAGTCGAGGGAGCAGTACTTC. Amino acids: CASTRATGTESREQYF.

The sample holds many counts of this clonotype. This sequence joins TRBV9 and TRBJ2-3, with 14 bases fitting TRBD2. V lost 0 bases, J lost 7 bases, and 4 bases stayed unmatched. Germline lookup yields CDR1 SGDLS and CDR2 YYNGEE. The CDR3 runs 16 residues. CDR3 in amino acids: CASSVGLAGGPNTQYF. The CDR3 region has the DNA TGTGCCAGCAGCGTAGGACTAGCGGGGGGGCCGAATACGCAGTATTTT.

This clonotype was observed many times. The rearrangement uses TRBV11-2 and TRBJ2-3, with TRBD2 identical over 8 bases. CDR3 length: 14 amino acids. Germline V CDR1 and CDR2: SGHAT, FQNNGV. Trimming removed 1 base from V and 4 bases from J; junction bases left unmatched: 1. For the CDR3, the DNA is TGTGCCAGCAGCTTAGCGGGAGGGCCAGATACGCAGTATTTT. The encoded protein is CASSLAGGPDTQYF.

The chain joins TRBV28 to TRBJ1-6, with no clear D. The germline CDR1 and CDR2 sequences are MDHEN and SYDVKM. V lost 3 bases, J lost 8 bases, and 11 bases lay in between. The CDR3 has 14 amino acids. CDR3 in amino acids: CASSFGTRYSPLHF. The CDR3 coding sequence is TGTGCCAGCAGTTTCGGTACCCGCTATTCACCCCTCCACTTT.

This clonotype was counted between two and nine times. The V gene is TRBV6-1, the J gene TRBJ2-5, with 9 bases aligning to TRBD1. The CDR3 consists of 14 residues. Germline CDR1 and CDR2: MNHNS and SASEGT. With V trimmed by 6 bases and J by 3 bases, 5 bases remained unmatched. CDR3 in DNA: TGTGCCAGCAGCTCCCGGGACAGGGAAGAGACCCAGTACTTC. Translated, it gives CASSSRDREETQYF.

V and J are TRBV28 and TRBJ2-6, with a tentative D call TRBD2 (6 bases). V lost 4 bases and J lost 0, with 13 bases in between. The CDR3 loop spans 17 amino acids. Looked up from germline, CDR1 is MDHEN and CDR2 is SYDVKM. CDR3 loop: CASSWDSRSSGANVLTF. The CDR3 region has the DNA TGTGCCAGCAGTTGGGACTCTCGAAGCTCTGGGGCCAACGTCCTGACTTTC. Full variable domain (outside the CDR3, taken from reference TRBV28 and TRBJ2-6): DVKVTQSSRYLVKRTGEKVFLECVQDMDHENMFWYRQDPGLGLRLIYFSYDVKMKEKGDIPEGYSVSREKKERFSLILESASTNQTSMYLCASSWDSRSSGANVLTFGAGSRLTVL.

The sample holds many counts of this clonotype. Written as DNA, the CDR3 is TGTGCCAGCAGCCCAGGACTAGCGGGGACCACAGATACGCAGTATTTT. It codes for CASSPGLAGTTDTQYF. This chain links TRBV7-3 with TRBJ2-3; 12 bases match TRBD2. This CDR3 spans 16 amino acids. Germline-derived CDR1 and CDR2 are SGHTA and FQGTGA. V shed 5 bases, J shed 2 bases, and the junction held 5 bases outside the gene matches.

This chain joins TRBV20-1 and TRBJ2-2; D ambiguous. The V gene's germline CDR1 is DFQATT and CDR2 SNEGSKA (reference sequence). The CDR3 spans 13 residues. The V and J ends lost 3 bases and 4 bases respectively, with 9 bases between them. The CDR3 DNA reads TGCAGTGCTAGCCTTAGATTCACCGGGGAGCTGTTTTTT. This sequence encodes CSASLRFTGELFF.

This clonotype has a handful of counts. The chain joins TRBV4-2 to TRBJ2-5, with a possible D match to TRBD1 (5 bases). The V gene's germline CDR1 is LGHNA and CDR2 YNFKEQ. V was trimmed by 4 bases and J by 5 bases, leaving 20 bases between them. The length of the CDR3 is 16 residues. This CDR3 is CASSPSDQGSGETQYF. CDR3 in DNA: TGTGCCAGCAGCCCTTCGGACCAGGGTTCCGGGGAGACCCAGTACTTC.

This clonotype was picked up many times. V gene TRBV4-1 combines with J gene TRBJ1-4; possible D gene TRBD1, 5 bases. The CDR3 consists of 18 residues. Trimming pared 1 base from V and 4 bases from J, leaving 19 bases between. Germline values: CDR1 MGHRA, CDR2 YSYEKL. CDR3 nucleotides: TGCGCCAGCAGCCAAGCGAAATCCCCGGGACGGTATAATGAAAAACTGTTTTTT. Its translation: CASSQAKSPGRYNEKLFF.

This clonotype was recorded a few times. CDR3 amino acids: CASSQEDGANYGYTF. The CDR3 DNA is TGCGCCAGCAGCCAAGAGGACGGGGCTAACTATGGCTACACCTTC. The rearrangement links TRBV4-3 to TRBJ1-2; D remains unclear. Germline values: CDR1 LGHNA, CDR2 YSLEER. This CDR3 spans 15 amino acids. V was pared by 0 bases and J by 0 bases, with 8 bases between.

This clonotype showed up many times. This rearrangement joins TRBV15 to TRBJ2-5; D is unresolved. V lost 4 bases and J lost 2, with 8 bases in between. The germline V gene has CDR1 LNHNV and CDR2 YYDKDF (reference sequence). The CDR3 loop spans 13 amino acids. CDR3 residues: CATSKIRQETQYF. The CDR3 DNA reads as TGTGCCACCAGCAAGATCCGACAAGAGACCCAGTACTTC. Full variable domain (outside the CDR3, taken from reference TRBV15 and TRBJ2-5): DAMVIQNPRYQVTQFGKPVTLSCSQTLNHNVMYWYQQKSSQAPKLLFHYYDKDFNNEADTPDNFQSRRPNTSFCFLDIRSPGLGDTAMYLCATSKIRQETQYFGPGTRLLVL.

Ten or more counts support this clonotype. The chain uses TRBV7-8 and TRBJ2-1; unclear D gene. The germline V and J ends were trimmed by 2 bases and 0 bases, with 11 bases remaining between them. The CDR3 covers 16 residues. The V gene's germline CDR1 is SGHVS and CDR2 FQNEAQ. The CDR3 DNA sequence: TGTGCCAGCAGCTTACGCCGGGCTAGCTCCTACAATGAGCAGTTCTTC. Amino acids: CASSLRRASSYNEQFF.

Concerning this clonotype: It may be a read error: a sequence one base away is much more abundant. The CDR3 coding sequence is TGTGCCAGCAGCAAAAACAGGGTCGGGGAGACCCAGTACTTC. Translation gives CASSKNRVGETQYF. V usage is TRBV7-2 and J usage is TRBJ2-5; tentatively, D is TRBD1 (6 bases). The germline V and J ends were trimmed by 5 bases and 5 bases, with 15 bases remaining between them. Germline V CDR1 and CDR2: SGHTA, FQGNSA. This CDR3 comprises 14 residues.